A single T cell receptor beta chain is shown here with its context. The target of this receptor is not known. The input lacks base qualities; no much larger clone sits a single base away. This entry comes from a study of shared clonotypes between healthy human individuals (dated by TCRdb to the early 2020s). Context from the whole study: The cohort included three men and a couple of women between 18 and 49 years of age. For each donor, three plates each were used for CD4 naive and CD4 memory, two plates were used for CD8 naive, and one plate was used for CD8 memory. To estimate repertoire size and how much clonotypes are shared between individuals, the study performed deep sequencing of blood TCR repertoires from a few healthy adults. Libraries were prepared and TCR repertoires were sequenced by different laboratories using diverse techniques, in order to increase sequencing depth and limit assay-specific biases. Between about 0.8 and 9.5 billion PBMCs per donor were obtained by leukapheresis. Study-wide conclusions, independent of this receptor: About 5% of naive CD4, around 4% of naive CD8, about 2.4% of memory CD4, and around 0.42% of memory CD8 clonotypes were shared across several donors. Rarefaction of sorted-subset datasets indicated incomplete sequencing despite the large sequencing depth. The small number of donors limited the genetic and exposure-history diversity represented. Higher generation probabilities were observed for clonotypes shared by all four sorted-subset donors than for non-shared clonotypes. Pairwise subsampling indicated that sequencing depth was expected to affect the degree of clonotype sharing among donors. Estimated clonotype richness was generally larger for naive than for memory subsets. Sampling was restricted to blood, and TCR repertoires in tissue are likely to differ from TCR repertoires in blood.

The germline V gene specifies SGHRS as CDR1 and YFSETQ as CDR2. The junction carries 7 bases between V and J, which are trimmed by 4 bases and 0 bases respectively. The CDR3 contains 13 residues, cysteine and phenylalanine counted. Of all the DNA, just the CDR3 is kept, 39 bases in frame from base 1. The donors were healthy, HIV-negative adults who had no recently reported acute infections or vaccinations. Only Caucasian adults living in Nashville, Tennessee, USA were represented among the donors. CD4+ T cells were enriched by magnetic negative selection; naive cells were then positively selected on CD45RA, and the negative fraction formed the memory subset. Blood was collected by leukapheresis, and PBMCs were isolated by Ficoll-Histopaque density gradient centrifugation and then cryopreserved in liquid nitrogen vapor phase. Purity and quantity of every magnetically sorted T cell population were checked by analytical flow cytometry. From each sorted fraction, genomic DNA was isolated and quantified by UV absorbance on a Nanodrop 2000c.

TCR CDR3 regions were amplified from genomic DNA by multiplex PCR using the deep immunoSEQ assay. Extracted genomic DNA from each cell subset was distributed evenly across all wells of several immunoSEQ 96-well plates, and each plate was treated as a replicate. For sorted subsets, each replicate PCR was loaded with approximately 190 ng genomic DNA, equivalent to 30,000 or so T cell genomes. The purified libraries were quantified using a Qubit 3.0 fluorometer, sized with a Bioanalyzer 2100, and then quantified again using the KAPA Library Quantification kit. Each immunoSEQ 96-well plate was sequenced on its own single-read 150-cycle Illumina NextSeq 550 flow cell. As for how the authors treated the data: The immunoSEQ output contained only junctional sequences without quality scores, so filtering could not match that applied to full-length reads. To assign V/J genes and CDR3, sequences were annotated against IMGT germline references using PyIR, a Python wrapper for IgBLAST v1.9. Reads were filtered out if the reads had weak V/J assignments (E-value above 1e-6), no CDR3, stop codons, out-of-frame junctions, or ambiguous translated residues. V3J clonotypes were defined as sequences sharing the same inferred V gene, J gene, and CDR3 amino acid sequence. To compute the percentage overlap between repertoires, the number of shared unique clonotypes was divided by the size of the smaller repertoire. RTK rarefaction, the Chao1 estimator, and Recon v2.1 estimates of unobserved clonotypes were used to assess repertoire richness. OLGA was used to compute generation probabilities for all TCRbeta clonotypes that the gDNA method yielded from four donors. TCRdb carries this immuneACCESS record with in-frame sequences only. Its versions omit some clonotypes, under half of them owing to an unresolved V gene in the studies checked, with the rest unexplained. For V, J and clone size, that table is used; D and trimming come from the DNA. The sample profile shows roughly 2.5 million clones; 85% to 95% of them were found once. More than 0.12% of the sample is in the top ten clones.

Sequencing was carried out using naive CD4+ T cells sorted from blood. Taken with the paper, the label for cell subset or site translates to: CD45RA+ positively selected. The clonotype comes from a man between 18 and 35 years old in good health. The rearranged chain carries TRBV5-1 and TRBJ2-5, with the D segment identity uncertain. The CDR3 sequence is CASSIRYQETQYF. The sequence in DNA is TGCGCCAGCAGCATCCGGTACCAAGAGACCCAGTACTTC.